This TCR beta chain was identified in a study of T cells after yellow fever vaccination. It was through 5'RACE template switching that TCR cDNA was made, with a universal primer site and UMIs added. One entry per CDR3 protein results from TCRdb running MiXCR on the 5' RACE reads. The sample carries about 99,000 distinct CDR3 sequences, roughly 5.2% recorded once. Germline CDR1 and CDR2: SNHLY and FYNNEI. The CDR3 runs to 13 residues. Trimming stripped 6 bases from V and 0 bases from J, with 8 bases between. Findings and limits, study-wide: Highly abundant clonotypes carried over from the bulk population could end up in FACS-sorted repertoires as contaminants. Overall, a small share of clonotypes was seen in both CD4 and CD8 compartments. By day 5 rather than day 15, the secondary response had peaked, though it was weaker.

Worth noting for this clonotype: Its antigen remains unidentified.

The sequences come from CD8+ T cells sorted from PBMCs, collected 10 days after the yellow fever booster vaccination. This chain uses TRBV2 with TRBJ1-1; D remains unclear. This sequence was found in a man in his late teens or twenties who received the YFV17D yellow fever vaccine. The CDR3, as DNA: TGTGCCAGCAGGCCTACGATGAACACTGAAGCTTTCTTT. Translated, it gives CASRPTMNTEAFF.